The 5 T cell receptor beta chains given below trace back to one sample, sequenced in a study of blood T cell repertoires in COVID-19. Method: immunoSEQ multiplex PCR; TCRdb's copy keeps in-frame clones and lacks some. The repertoire holds some 190,000 clones, with less than 85% as singletons. Sequencing was carried out using PBMCs or T cells enriched from blood (not recorded which). The origin of the receptors is a woman aged 25 to 39 who had recovered from COVID-19.

The chain employs TRBV12-2 and TRBJ1-4; the table calls TRBD1, which could not be checked here. TRBV12-2 is a pseudogene. The CDR3 loop spans 14 amino acids. The CDR3 loop reads CASRPTGCNEKLFF. The CDR3 DNA follows: TGTGCAAGTCGCCCCACAGGGTGCAATGAAAAACTGTTTTTT.

This clone occurred once. The rearrangement uses TRBV11-2 and TRBJ2-5; 7 nucleotides align to TRBD1. J lost 5 bases, V lost 0 bases, and 6 bases had no gene match. Germline CDR1 reads SGHAT; CDR2 reads FQNNGV. The CDR3 totals 15 residues. The CDR3, as DNA: TGTGCCAGCAGCTTAGAGACCCAGGGGGAGGAGACCCAGTACTTC. It encodes CASSLETQGEETQYF.

CDR3 sequence reads: CASSLAGGQETQYF. CDR3 bases: TGTGCCAGCAGTCTAGCGGGAGGGCAAGAGACCCAGTACTTC. The chain employs TRBV2 and TRBJ2-5, with TRBD2 identical over 12 bases. The V and J ends lost 5 bases and 2 bases, in that order; junction bases with no gene match: 0. CDR1 SNHLY and CDR2 FYNNEI come from the germline V gene. The CDR3 has 14 amino acids.

V is TRBV27 and J is TRBJ2-1, with a tentative D call TRBD2 (6 bases). The CDR3 sequence is 16 residues long. Germline CDR1 reads MNHEY; CDR2 reads SMNVEV (reference sequence). Trimming took off 7 bases at V and 3 bases at J, with 19 bases between the two ends. CDR3 bases: TGTGCCAGCACTCCGGAGGGTAGCCGATACTACAATGAGCAGTTCTTC. Translating it yields CASTPEGSRYYNEQFF.

The V gene is TRBV19, the J gene TRBJ1-5; a possible D gene is TRBD1 (5 bases). Between the trimmed V and J ends, which lost 1 base and 3 bases, there was a span of 10 bases. CDR1 LNHDA and CDR2 SQIVND come from the germline V gene (reference sequence). CDR3 length: 15 amino acids. The DNA for the CDR3 is TGTGCCAGTAGTATAGGAGCAGGGCCCAATCAGCCCCAGCATTTT. This codes for CASSIGAGPNQPQHF.